What follows are 12 T cell receptor beta chains derived from one specimen sequenced in a study of blood T cell repertoires in COVID-19. Clones were read by immunoSEQ multiplex PCR, and TCRdb kept only the in-frame ones, dropping some. The top ten clones hold approximately 59% of a sample with about 42,000 clones, 70% to 90% of them seen once. The sequenced sample was peripheral blood. The receptors originated from a man between 65 and 85 years old with acute or convalescent COVID-19.

The chain uses TRBV7-2 and TRBJ2-3, with TRBD2 identical over 10 bases. This CDR3 is built from 15 residues. Trimming took 1 base from V and 8 from J; bases not matched to a gene: 6. CDR1 SGHTA and CDR2 FQGNSA come from the germline V gene. CDR3 amino acids: CASSLELAGEGTQYF. CDR3 bases: TGTGCCAGCAGCTTAGAGCTAGCGGGAGAGGGTACGCAGTATTTT. Complete variable domain (other parts from reference TRBV7-2 and TRBJ2-3): GAGVSQSPSNKVTEKGKDVELRCDPISGHTALYWYRQSLGQGLEFLIYFQGNSAPDKSGLPSDRFSAERTGGSVSTLTIQRTQQEDSAVYLCASSLELAGEGTQYFGPGTRLTVL.

Comments on this clone: This may arise from a read error, as a much more abundant clone is one base away. Additional DNA sequences in this sample encode the identical CDR3. This chain connects TRBV7-9 to TRBJ1-2, with D perhaps matching TRBD1 (5 bases). Per the germline V gene, CDR1 is SEHNR and CDR2 is FQNEAQ (reference sequence). The CDR3 loop spans 13 amino acids. Trimming removed 0 bases at V and 4 bases at J, with 6 bases between. The CDR3 region has the DNA TGTGCCAGCAGCTTAGCGGGGGGCTATGGCTACACCTTC. It is translated as CASSLAGGYGYTF.

This rearrangement joins TRBV20-1 to TRBJ2-3; D is unresolved. The CDR3 totals 11 residues. The germline gives CDR1 DFQATT, CDR2 SNEGSKA (reference sequence). With 8 bases removed from V and 6 bases from J, the gap between germline ends came to 12 bases. The CDR3 coding sequence is TGCAGTCCCCGGAGAGAGGATACGCAGTATTTT. This codes for CSPRREDTQYF.

The rearrangement joins TRBV28 to TRBJ2-3, with 11 bases aligning to TRBD1. V dropped 5 bases and J dropped 3; count of bases not matched to a gene: 1. Per germline, CDR1 MDHEN and CDR2 SYDVKM. This CDR3 contains 14 residues. Here the CDR3 reads CASSRDRGTDTQYF. The CDR3 DNA sequence: TGTGCCAGCAGTCGGGACAGGGGGACAGATACGCAGTATTTT.

The chain is built from TRBV30 and TRBJ2-3, with 10 bases fitting TRBD2. J lost 8 bases, V lost 2 bases, and 4 bases had no gene match. Germline V gene lookup returns CDR1 GTSNPN and CDR2 SVGIG (reference sequence). This CDR3 is built from 13 residues. DNA of the CDR3: TGTGCCTGGAGTAGCGGGAGGGATGGTACGCAGTATTTT. Its protein product is CAWSSGRDGTQYF. Complete variable domain (other parts from reference TRBV30 and TRBJ2-3): SQTIHQWPATLVQPVGSPLSLECTVEGTSNPNLYWYRQAAGRGLQLLFYSVGIGQISSEVPQNLSASRPQDRQFILSSKKLLLSDSGFYLCAWSSGRDGTQYFGPGTRLTVL.

CDR3 DNA: TGCGCCAGCAGCTTCCAGGGGGCGGAGGACACTGAAGCTTTCTTT. Translation gives CASSFQGAEDTEAFF. This chain joins TRBV5-1 and TRBJ1-1; TRBD1 matches 8 bases. CDR1 SGHRS and CDR2 YFSETQ come from the germline V gene. The trim removed 2 bases at V and 3 bases at J, leaving 6 bases unmatched. The CDR3 extends over 15 amino acids.

This chain uses TRBV18 with TRBJ1-1; D possibly corresponds to TRBD1 (5 bases). V lost 3 bases and J 3 bases, leaving 11 bases between the germline ends. The germline V gene encodes CDR1 KGHSH and CDR2 LQKENI. The CDR3 totals 14 residues. The CDR3 region is CASSPGGRDTEAFF. In DNA, the CDR3 is TGTGCCAGCTCACCCGGGGGACGGGACACTGAAGCTTTCTTT.

This clone was counted only a few times. The V gene is TRBV4-1, the J gene TRBJ1-1, with no clear D. The V end was cut by 1 base, the J end by 1 base, with 13 bases between. The CDR3 loop spans 16 amino acids. Looked up from germline, CDR1 is MGHRA and CDR2 is YSYEKL. CDR3 bases: TGCGCCAGCAGCCAAGGAGCCGGGGTGAGGAACACTGAAGCTTTCTTT. It specifies CASSQGAGVRNTEAFF.

The gene calls are TRBV5-5 and TRBJ2-5, with D perhaps TRBD1 (5 bases). The V end lost 4 bases, the J end lost 3 bases, and 13 bases lay between the germline ends. CDR1 is SGHKS and CDR2 is YYEKEE in the germline V gene (reference sequence). CDR3 length equals 14 residues. This CDR3 reads CASSPFGHKETQYF. The CDR3 nucleotides read TGTGCCAGCAGCCCCTTCGGACACAAAGAGACCCAGTACTTC. Full variable domain (rest looked up from reference TRBV5-5 and TRBJ2-5): DAGVTQSPTHLIKTRGQQVTLRCSPISGHKSVSWYQQVLGQGPQFIFQYYEKEERGRGNFPDRFSARQFPNYSSELNVNALLLGDSALYLCASSPFGHKETQYFGPGTRLLVL.

The V call is TRBV3-1 (or the pseudogene TRBV3-2), the J call TRBJ1-1; D gene uncertain. The germline V and J ends were trimmed by 4 bases and 2 bases, with 5 bases remaining between them. The CDR3 runs to 12 residues. Germline CDR1 LGHDT, CDR2 YNNKEL (reference sequence). The CDR3 reads CASSLANTEAFF. CDR3 nucleotides: TGTGCCAGCAGCCTGGCTAACACTGAAGCTTTCTTT.

The J gene is TRBJ1-1, the V gene TRBV7-9, with D uncertain. Germline lookup yields CDR1 SEHNR and CDR2 FQNEAQ (reference sequence). V shed 7 bases and J shed 5 bases, with 17 bases lying between them. CDR3 size: 14 residues. CDR3 protein: CASTSVGIGTEAFF. The CDR3 DNA follows: TGTGCCAGCACCTCTGTCGGGATAGGGACTGAAGCTTTCTTT.

The chain is built from TRBV4-1 and TRBJ1-5; D is uncertain. CDR3 size: 14 residues. V was clipped by 2 bases and J by 7 bases, with 12 bases between them. Germline assignment: CDR1 MGHRA and CDR2 YSYEKL. In nucleotides, the CDR3 is TGCGCCAGCAGCCAAATGAGTGGCGGGCAGCCCCAGCATTTT. Its translation is CASSQMSGGQPQHF.